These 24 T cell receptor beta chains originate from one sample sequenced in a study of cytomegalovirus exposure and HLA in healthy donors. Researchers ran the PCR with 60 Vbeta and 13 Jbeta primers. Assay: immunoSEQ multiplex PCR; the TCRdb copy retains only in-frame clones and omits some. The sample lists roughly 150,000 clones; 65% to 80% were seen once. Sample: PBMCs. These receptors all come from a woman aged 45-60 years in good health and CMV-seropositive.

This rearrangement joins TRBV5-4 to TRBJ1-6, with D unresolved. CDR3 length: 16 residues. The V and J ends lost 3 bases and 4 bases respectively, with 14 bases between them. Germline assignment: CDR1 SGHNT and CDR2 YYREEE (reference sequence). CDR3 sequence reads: CASSSGEALYNSPLHF. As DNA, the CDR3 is TGTGCCAGCAGCTCTGGGGAGGCTTTATATAATTCACCCCTCCACTTT.

The DNA for the CDR3 is TGCGCCAGCAGCCAAGATCGAGGACAGGGGAATCAGCCCCAGCATTTT. This codes for CASSQDRGQGNQPQHF. The rearrangement uses TRBV4-1 and TRBJ1-5; 9 positions agree with TRBD1. Trimming cost V 0 bases and J 4 bases; bases outside gene matches: 4. The CDR3 length is 16 residues. Per the germline V gene, CDR1 is MGHRA and CDR2 is YSYEKL.

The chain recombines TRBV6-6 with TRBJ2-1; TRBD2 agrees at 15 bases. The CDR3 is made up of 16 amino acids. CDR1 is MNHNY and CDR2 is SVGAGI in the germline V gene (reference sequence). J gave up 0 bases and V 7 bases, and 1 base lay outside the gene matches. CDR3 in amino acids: CASKGLAGGSYNEQFF. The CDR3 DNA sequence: TGTGCCAGCAAGGGACTAGCGGGGGGCTCCTACAATGAGCAGTTCTTC.

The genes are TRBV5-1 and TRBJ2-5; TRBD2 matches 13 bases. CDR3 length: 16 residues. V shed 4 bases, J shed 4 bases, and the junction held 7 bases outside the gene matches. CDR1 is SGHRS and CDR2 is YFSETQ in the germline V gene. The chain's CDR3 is CASSPGLAGVAETQYF. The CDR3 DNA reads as TGCGCCAGCAGCCCCGGACTAGCGGGGGTCGCAGAGACCCAGTACTTC.

CDR3 protein: CASSRGLTNEKLFF. CDR3 bases: TGTGCCAGTAGCCGAGGGTTGACTAATGAAAAACTGTTTTTT. This chain connects TRBV19 to TRBJ1-4; D is uncertain. The ends were cut back, 6 bases at V and 2 bases at J, with 10 bases in the middle. This CDR3 spans 14 amino acids. Germline V gene lookup returns CDR1 LNHDA and CDR2 SQIVND (reference sequence).

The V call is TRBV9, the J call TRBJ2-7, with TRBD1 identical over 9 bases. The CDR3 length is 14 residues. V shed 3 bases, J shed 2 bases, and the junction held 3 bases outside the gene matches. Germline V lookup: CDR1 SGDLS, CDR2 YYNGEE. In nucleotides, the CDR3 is TGTGCCAGCAGCGCAACAGGGGGCCCCTACGAGCAGTACTTC. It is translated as CASSATGGPYEQYF.

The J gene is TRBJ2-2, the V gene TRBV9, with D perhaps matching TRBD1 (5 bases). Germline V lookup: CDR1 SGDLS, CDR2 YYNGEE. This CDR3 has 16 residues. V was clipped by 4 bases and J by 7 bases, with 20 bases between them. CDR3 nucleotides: TGTGCCAGCAGCCCACAGGACCAGAGTTTTGGCGGGGAGCTGTTTTTT. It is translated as CASSPQDQSFGGELFF.

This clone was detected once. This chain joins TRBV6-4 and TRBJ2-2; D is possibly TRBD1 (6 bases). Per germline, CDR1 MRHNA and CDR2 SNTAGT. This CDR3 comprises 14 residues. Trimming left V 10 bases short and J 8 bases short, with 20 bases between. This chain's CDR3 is CATQRQELSGELFF. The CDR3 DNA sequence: TGTGCCACTCAAAGACAGGAATTAAGTGGGGAGCTGTTTTTT.

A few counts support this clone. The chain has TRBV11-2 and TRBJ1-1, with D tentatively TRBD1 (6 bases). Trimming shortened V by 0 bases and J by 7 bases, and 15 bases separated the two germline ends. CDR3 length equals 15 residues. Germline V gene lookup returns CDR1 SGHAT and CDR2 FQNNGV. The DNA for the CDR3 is TGTGCCAGCAGCTTAGATGGGGGCGACCTTCTTGAAGCTTTCTTT. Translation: CASSLDGGDLLEAFF.

DNA of the CDR3: TGTGCCAGCAGTGAATTAGGCCCGGGATTTTCCTACGAGCAGTACTTC. Its translation is CASSELGPGFSYEQYF. The rearrangement uses TRBV25-1 and TRBJ2-7; D possibly corresponds to TRBD2 (5 bases). Germline CDR1 reads MGHDK; CDR2 reads SYGVNS. V lost 1 base to trimming and J lost 1 base, with 14 bases between them. The CDR3 contains 16 residues.

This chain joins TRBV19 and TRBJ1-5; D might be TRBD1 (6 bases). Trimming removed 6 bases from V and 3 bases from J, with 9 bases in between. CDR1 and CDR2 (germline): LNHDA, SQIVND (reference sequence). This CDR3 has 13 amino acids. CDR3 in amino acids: CASSRQANQPQHF. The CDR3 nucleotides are TGTGCCAGTAGCCGACAGGCCAATCAGCCCCAGCATTTT. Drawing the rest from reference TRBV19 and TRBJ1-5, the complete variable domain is DGGITQSPKYLFRKEGQNVTLSCEQNLNHDAMYWYRQDPGQGLRLIYYSQIVNDFQKGDIAEGYSVSREKKESFPLTVTSAQKNPTAFYLCASSRQANQPQHFGDGTRLSIL.

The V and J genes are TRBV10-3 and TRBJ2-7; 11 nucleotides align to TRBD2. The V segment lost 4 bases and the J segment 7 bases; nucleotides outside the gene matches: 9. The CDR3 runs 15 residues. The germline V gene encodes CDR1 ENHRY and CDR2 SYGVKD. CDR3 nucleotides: TGTGCCATCAGTGGGGCTAGCGGGGGGCCGGGAGAGCAGTACTTC. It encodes CAISGASGGPGEQYF.

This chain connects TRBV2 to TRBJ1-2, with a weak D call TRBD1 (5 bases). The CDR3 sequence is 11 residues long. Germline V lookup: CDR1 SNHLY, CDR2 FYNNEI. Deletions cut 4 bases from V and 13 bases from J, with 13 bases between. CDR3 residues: CASSGGEECTF. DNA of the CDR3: TGTGCCAGCAGTGGGGGGGAGGAATGCACCTTC.

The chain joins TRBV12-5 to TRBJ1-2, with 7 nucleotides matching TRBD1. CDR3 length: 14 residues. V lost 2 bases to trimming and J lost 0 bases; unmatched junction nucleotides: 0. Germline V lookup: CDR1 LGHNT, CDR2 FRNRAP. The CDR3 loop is CASGLTGANYGYTF. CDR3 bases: TGTGCTAGTGGTTTGACAGGGGCTAACTATGGCTACACCTTC.

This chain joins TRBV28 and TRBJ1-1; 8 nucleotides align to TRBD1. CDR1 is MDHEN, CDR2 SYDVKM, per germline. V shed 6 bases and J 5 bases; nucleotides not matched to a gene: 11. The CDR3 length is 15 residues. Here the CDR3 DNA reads TGTGCCAGCAGGGGGGGACAGGCCGGTCTTACTGAAGCTTTCTTT. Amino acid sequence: CASRGGQAGLTEAFF.

This CDR3 reads CASSPVGGQGTEAFF. As DNA, the CDR3 is TGCGCCAGCAGCCCGGTCGGGGGGCAGGGCACTGAAGCTTTCTTT. The chain has TRBV5-1 and TRBJ1-1; D possibly corresponds to TRBD1 (6 bases). The ends were cut back, 4 bases at V and 4 bases at J, with 17 bases in the middle. From germline, CDR1 is SGHRS and CDR2 YFSETQ. CDR3 size: 15 residues.

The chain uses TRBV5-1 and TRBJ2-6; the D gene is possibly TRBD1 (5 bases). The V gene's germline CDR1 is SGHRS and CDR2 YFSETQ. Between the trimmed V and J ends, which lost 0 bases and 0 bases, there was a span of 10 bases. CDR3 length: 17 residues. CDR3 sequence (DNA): TGCGCCAGCAGCTTGGCTGGAGACAGCTCTGGGGCCAACGTCCTGACTTTC. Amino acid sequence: CASSLAGDSSGANVLTF.

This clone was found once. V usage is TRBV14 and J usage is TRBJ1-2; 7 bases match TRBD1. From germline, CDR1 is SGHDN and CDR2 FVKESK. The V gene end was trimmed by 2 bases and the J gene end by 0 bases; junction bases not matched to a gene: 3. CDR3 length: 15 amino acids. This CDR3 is CASSQRQGANYGYTF. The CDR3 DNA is TGTGCCAGCAGCCAACGTCAGGGGGCTAACTATGGCTACACCTTC.

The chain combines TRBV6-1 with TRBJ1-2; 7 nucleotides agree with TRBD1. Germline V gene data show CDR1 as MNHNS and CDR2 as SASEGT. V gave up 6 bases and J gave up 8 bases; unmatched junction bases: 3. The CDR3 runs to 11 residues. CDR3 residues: CASSPRGGYTF. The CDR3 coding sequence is TGTGCCAGCAGCCCCAGGGGGGGCTACACCTTC.

Written as DNA, the CDR3 is TGTGCCAGCAGCCGCGCGGCGGTAGGGGAGCCCCAGCATTTT. Protein sequence: CASSRAAVGEPQHF. The chain has TRBV7-8 and TRBJ1-5; tentative D call: TRBD1 (5 bases). The CDR3 length is 14 residues. The ends were cut back, 5 bases at V and 8 bases at J, with 16 bases in the middle. CDR1 is SGHVS, CDR2 FQNEAQ, per germline.

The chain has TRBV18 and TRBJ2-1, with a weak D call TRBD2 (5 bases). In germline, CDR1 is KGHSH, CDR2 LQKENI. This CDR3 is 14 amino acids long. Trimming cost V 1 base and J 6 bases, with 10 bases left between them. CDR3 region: CASSPRRVSNEQFF. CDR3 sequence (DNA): TGTGCCAGCTCACCACGGCGGGTCTCCAATGAGCAGTTCTTC.

CDR3 region: CASSAGTGGFSPLHF. The CDR3, as DNA: TGTGCCAGCAGTGCAGGGACAGGGGGCTTTTCACCCCTCCACTTT. The chain recombines TRBV2 with TRBJ1-6, with 12 bases fitting TRBD1. The CDR3 is 15 amino acids. Germline-derived CDR1 and CDR2 are SNHLY and FYNNEI. V shed 4 bases, J shed 9 bases, and the junction held 4 bases outside the gene matches.

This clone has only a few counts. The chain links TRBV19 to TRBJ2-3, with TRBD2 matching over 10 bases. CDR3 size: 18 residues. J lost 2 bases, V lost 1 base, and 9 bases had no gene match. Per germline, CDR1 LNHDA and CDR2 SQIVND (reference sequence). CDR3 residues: CASSIASGGADNTDTQYF. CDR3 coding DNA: TGTGCCAGTAGTATAGCCAGCGGGGGGGCCGACAACACAGATACGCAGTATTTT. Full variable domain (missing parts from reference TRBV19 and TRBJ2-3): DGGITQSPKYLFRKEGQNVTLSCEQNLNHDAMYWYRQDPGQGLRLIYYSQIVNDFQKGDIAEGYSVSREKKESFPLTVTSAQKNPTAFYLCASSIASGGADNTDTQYFGPGTRLTVL.

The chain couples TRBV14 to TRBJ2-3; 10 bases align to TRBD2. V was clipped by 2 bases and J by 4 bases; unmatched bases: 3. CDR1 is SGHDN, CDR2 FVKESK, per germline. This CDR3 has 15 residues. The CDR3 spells CASSQLAGVSDTQYF. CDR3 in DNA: TGTGCCAGCAGCCAACTAGCGGGGGTGTCAGATACGCAGTATTTT.